These T cell receptor beta chains were read from a single sample in a study of T cells in Graves' hyperthyroidism and ophthalmopathy. MiXCR, run by TCRdb on the multiplex PCR reads, gives a single entry per CDR3 protein. In the table there are more than 95,000 distinct CDR3 sequences, over 45% of which are singletons. Sequencing was carried out using blood. These receptors originate from a man aged 35-49 years with Graves' hyperthyroidism. CDR3s include the opening cysteine and the closing phenylalanine or tryptophan. The D gene is left open where the match is weak. A clone size is listed for some rows: how often the clone was seen (once, few, many), or a class if it is expanded.

>TRBV7-8|.|.|TRBJ1-4
TGTGCCAGCAGCCTCCAACTCGGGACGAGGGTTGGAAAACTGTTTTTT
CASSLQLGTRVGKLFF
>TRBV29-1|.|many|TRBJ2-1
TGCAGCGCTGGGGTTTACAGGAATGAGCAGTTCTTC
CSAGVYRNEQFF
>TRBV28|TRBD1|many|TRBJ2-7
TGTGCCAGCAAAGGGACAGGTCCTGCCTACGAGCAGTACTTC
CASKGTGPAYEQYF
>TRBV7-9|.|many|TRBJ1-2
TGTGCCAGCAGCTCAGGCGCTGCCCAGGGCTACACCTTC
CASSSGAAQGYTF
>TRBV25-1|.|.|TRBJ2-1
TGTGCCAGCAGCGCGCACTCCTACAATGAGCAGTTCTTC
CASSAHSYNEQFF
>TRBV2|TRBD1|many|TRBJ1-5
TGTGCCAGCAGGGCTGGGACAGCCAGAAATAGCAATCAGCCCCAGCATTTT
CASRAGTARNSNQPQHF
>TRBV20-1|TRBD1|.|TRBJ1-5
TGCAGTGCGCGGGACAGGGGCGCCGATCAGCCCCAGCATTTT
CSARDRGADQPQHF
>TRBV7-9|TRBD2|many|TRBJ2-1
TGTGCCAGCGCCGGACTAGCGGGGGGGCCCCCTTACAATGAGCAGTTCTTC
CASAGLAGGPPYNEQFF
>TRBV5-8|.|many|TRBJ2-1
TGTGCCAGCAGCGACGGGACATGGGCCTACAATGAGCAGTTCTTC
CASSDGTWAYNEQFF
>TRBV29-1|.|.|TRBJ2-3
TGCAGCATACGAACTACAGGGACAGATACGCAGTATTTT
CSIRTTGTDTQYF
>TRBV30|.|few|TRBJ1-6
TGTGCCTGGAGTGTTAGGGGGGGCTCACCCCTCCACTTT
CAWSVRGGSPLHF
>TRBV2|.|many|TRBJ2-7
TGTGCCAGCAGCACCGACAGGTCAGGCTTCGAGCAGTACTTC
CASSTDRSGFEQYF